The following is a T cell receptor beta chain sequence with its context. The data were produced by immunoSEQ multiplex PCR, yet TCRdb's version contains in-frame clones alone and is incomplete. This table holds roughly 1,800,000 clones, about 95% found once. The sample belongs to a study of shared clonotypes between healthy human individuals. The naive CD8 subset, CD45RO-negative cells positively selected for CCR7, excluded terminally differentiated effector memory CD45RA+ cells. The CDR3 covers 14 residues. V lost 0 bases to trimming and J lost 16 bases; unmatched junction nucleotides: 15. Germline CDR1 is GTSNPN and CDR2 is SVGIG (reference sequence).

This receptor was taken from a man younger than 35 in good health. The specimen sequenced was naive CD8+ T cells sorted from blood. V is TRBV30 and J is TRBJ2-4, with TRBD1 matching over 7 bases. CDR3 bases: TGTGCCTGGAGTGTACTTGGGACAGCGAGTTTAAGTTACTTC. Encoded protein: CAWSVLGTASLSYF.